This TCR beta chain was identified during a study of cytomegalovirus exposure and HLA in healthy donors. In the PCR, 60 Vbeta and 13 Jbeta primers were used. Repertoires were generated with immunoSEQ multiplex PCR, while TCRdb's copy carries only in-frame clones and drops some. The profile shows 69,000 or so clones, about 74% of them singletons. Between the trimmed V and J ends, which lost 1 base and 5 bases, there was a span of 13 bases. CDR1 is SGHRS, CDR2 YFSETQ, per germline. The CDR3 length is 14 residues. V and J are TRBV5-1 and TRBJ2-7; D is ambiguous. Material for sequencing was PBMCs. The TCR originated in an older woman in good health and CMV-seropositive. CDR3 residues: CASSLNSLRDEQYF. DNA for the CDR3: TGCGCCAGCAGCTTGAACAGTTTGCGCGACGAGCAGTACTTC.